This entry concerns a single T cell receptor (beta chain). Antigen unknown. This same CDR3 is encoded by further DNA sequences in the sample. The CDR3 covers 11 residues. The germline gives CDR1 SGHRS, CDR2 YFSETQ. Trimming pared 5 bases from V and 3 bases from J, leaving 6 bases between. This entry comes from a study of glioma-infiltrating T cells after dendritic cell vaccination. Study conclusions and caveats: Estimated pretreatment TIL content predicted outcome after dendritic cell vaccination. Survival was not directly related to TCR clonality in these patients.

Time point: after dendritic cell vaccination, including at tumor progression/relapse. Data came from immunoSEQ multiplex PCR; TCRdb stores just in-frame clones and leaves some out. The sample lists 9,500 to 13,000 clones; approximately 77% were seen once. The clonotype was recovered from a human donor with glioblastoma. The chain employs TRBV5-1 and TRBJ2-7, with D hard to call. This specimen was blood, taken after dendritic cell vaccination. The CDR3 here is CASSGGYEQYF. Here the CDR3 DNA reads TGCGCCAGCAGTGGCGGCTACGAGCAGTACTTC.